The 28 T cell receptor beta chains below were found in one sample sequenced in a study of blood T cell repertoires in COVID-19. Profiling relied on immunoSEQ multiplex PCR, and the TCRdb table lists in-frame clones only, not all of them. The sample has 300,000 or so clones; roughly 80% are singletons. The sequenced material came from peripheral blood. These receptor sequences come from a woman aged 45 to 65 with active or convalescent COVID-19.

The rearrangement links TRBV6-5 to TRBJ2-1; D is ambiguous. V lost 5 bases, J lost 8 bases, and 10 bases lay in between. Germline lookup yields CDR1 MNHEY and CDR2 SVGAGI. The CDR3 contains 12 residues. The CDR3 DNA is TGTGCCAGCAGTCTCACTCGGGATGAGCAGTTCTTC. Translated, it gives CASSLTRDEQFF.

The chain uses TRBV12-3 or TRBV12-4 and TRBJ1-1; possible D gene TRBD1, 5 bases. This CDR3 region has 13 residues. Trimming took off 2 bases at V and 5 bases at J, with 9 bases between the two ends. This CDR3 is CASSLSRATEAFF. The CDR3 DNA follows: TGTGCCAGCAGTTTATCCAGGGCAACTGAAGCTTTCTTT.

The chain links TRBV3-1 (or the pseudogene TRBV3-2) to TRBJ1-1; the match to TRBD1 covers 9 bases. CDR3 length equals 17 residues. The V gene's germline CDR1 is LGHDT and CDR2 YNNKEL (reference sequence). Trimming removed 4 bases from V and 4 bases from J; junction bases left unmatched: 13. The CDR3 DNA follows: TGTGCCAGCAGCCCCGTCCCGGGACAGGGCGACGGCACTGAAGCTTTCTTT. It yields the protein CASSPVPGQGDGTEAFF.

The rearrangement joins TRBV14 to TRBJ2-3; D perhaps matches TRBD1 (6 bases). The CDR3 has 12 residues. V gave up 6 bases and J gave up 7 bases, with 11 bases separating them. The V gene's germline CDR1 is SGHDN and CDR2 FVKESK. CDR3 residues: CASSTGHHTQYF. CDR3 DNA: TGTGCCAGCAGTACGGGACACCATACGCAGTATTTT.

This clone was counted a few times. V gene TRBV5-1 combines with J gene TRBJ2-2, with D maybe TRBD2 (5 bases). Germline-derived CDR1 and CDR2 are SGHRS and YFSETQ. The CDR3 is made up of 15 amino acids. Trimming cost V 1 base and J 4 bases, with 11 bases left between them. The CDR3 nucleotides are TGCGCCAGCAGCTTGAGTACTAGTAGCACCGGGGAGCTGTTTTTT. It translates to CASSLSTSSTGELFF.

This chain uses TRBV6-5 with TRBJ1-4; no definite D call. The CDR3 runs to 16 residues. The V end was cut by 0 bases, the J end by 5 bases, with 13 bases between. CDR1 MNHEY and CDR2 SVGAGI come from the germline V gene. The CDR3 reads CASSYSLGRQNEKLFF. The CDR3 bases are TGTGCCAGCAGTTACTCGTTGGGCAGGCAAAATGAAAAACTGTTTTTT.

V usage is TRBV15 and J usage is TRBJ2-7; 8 positions agree with TRBD1. The length of the CDR3 is 18 residues. From germline, CDR1 is LNHNV and CDR2 YYDKDF (reference sequence). V lost 0 bases and J lost 2; bases outside the gene matches: 12. The CDR3 DNA reads as TGTGCCACCAGCAGAGATTTTGGGACAGGCGGCGGGGCCTACGAGCAGTACTTC. Translated, it gives CATSRDFGTGGGAYEQYF.

The chain is built from TRBV19 and TRBJ1-3; weak D call: TRBD1 (5 bases). CDR1 and CDR2 (germline): LNHDA, SQIVND (reference sequence). Trimming took 10 bases from V and 2 from J, leaving 18 bases between them. The CDR3 loop spans 15 amino acids. The CDR3 reads CATWGAGEPGNTIYF. Written as DNA, the CDR3 is TGTGCCACGTGGGGAGCGGGGGAACCTGGAAACACCATATATTTT.

V is TRBV28 and J is TRBJ2-7; possibly TRBD2 for D (6 bases). The V end lost 5 bases, the J end lost 0 bases, and 20 bases lay between the germline ends. The length of the CDR3 is 17 residues. Germline V CDR1 and CDR2: MDHEN, SYDVKM. The CDR3 loop is CASSPPGGGTPSYEQYF. The CDR3 nucleotides read TGTGCCAGCAGTCCCCCGGGTGGAGGGACCCCCTCCTACGAGCAGTACTTC.

V gene TRBV11-3 combines with J gene TRBJ2-3, with TRBD1 identical over 7 bases. The CDR3 is 15 amino acids. CDR1 and CDR2 from the germline V gene are SGHNT and YENEEA. V dropped 3 bases and J dropped 2; count of bases not matched to a gene: 5. The CDR3: CASSLEGGTTDTQYF. CDR3 coding DNA: TGTGCCAGCAGCTTGGAAGGGGGCACCACAGATACGCAGTATTTT.

The chain couples TRBV11-2 to TRBJ1-1; D unresolved. The CDR3 runs to 13 residues. Germline V CDR1 and CDR2: SGHAT, FQNNGV. V lost 0 bases and J 1 base, leaving 3 bases between the germline ends. This CDR3 is CASSLDQNTEAFF. For the CDR3, the DNA is TGTGCCAGCAGCTTAGATCAGAACACTGAAGCTTTCTTT.

Regarding this clone: This same CDR3 is encoded by further DNA sequences in the sample. The chain joins TRBV6-5 to TRBJ1-5; 8 bases match TRBD1. Germline CDR1 reads MNHEY; CDR2 reads SVGAGI. Trimming took 6 bases from V and 1 from J; bases not matched to a gene: 5. The CDR3 is 15 amino acids. The CDR3 sequence: CASSLGQGSNQPQHF. The CDR3 nucleotides read TGTGCCAGCAGCCTCGGACAGGGAAGCAATCAGCCCCAGCATTTT.

This sequence joins TRBV2 and TRBJ2-1; the match to TRBD1 covers 9 bases. The V segment lost 4 bases and the J segment 7 bases; nucleotides outside the gene matches: 5. Germline V gene sequence: CDR1 SNHLY, CDR2 FYNNEI. CDR3 length: 14 amino acids. CDR3 protein: CASSAGQGFNEQFF. DNA of the CDR3: TGTGCCAGCAGTGCAGGACAGGGGTTTAATGAGCAGTTCTTC.

The chain couples TRBV10-3 to TRBJ1-6, with a tentative D call TRBD1 (5 bases). CDR1 and CDR2 (germline): ENHRY, SYGVKD. This CDR3 is 14 amino acids long. V shed 6 bases and J shed 10 bases, with 16 bases lying between them. The CDR3 loop reads CAISGRGGESPLHF. CDR3 in DNA: TGTGCCATCAGCGGCCGCGGAGGGGAATCACCCCTCCACTTT.

The chain uses TRBV7-9 and TRBJ2-3, with 10 positions matching TRBD2. Germline values: CDR1 SEHNR, CDR2 FQNEAQ (reference sequence). With V trimmed by 4 bases and J by 2 bases, 12 bases remained unmatched. This CDR3 comprises 18 residues. The CDR3 loop reads CASSSIAGGKWTTDTQYF. The CDR3 coding sequence is TGTGCCAGCAGCTCTATAGCGGGAGGAAAATGGACCACAGATACGCAGTATTTT.

The chain has TRBV11-2 and TRBJ2-5; tentative D call: TRBD2 (6 bases). Trimming took 3 bases from V and 1 from J, leaving 15 bases between them. The CDR3 runs 16 residues. The germline CDR1 and CDR2 sequences are SGHAT and FQNNGV. Here the CDR3 DNA reads TGTGCCAGCAGCTTGATGGCGGGAAGTGTCCAAGAGACCCAGTACTTC. Translated: CASSLMAGSVQETQYF.

V and J are TRBV7-6 and TRBJ2-7, with 8 bases identical to TRBD2. The CDR3 spans 18 residues. Germline lookup yields CDR1 SGHVS and CDR2 FNYEAQ. J gave up 4 bases and V 5 bases, and 19 bases lay outside the gene matches. CDR3 nucleotide sequence: TGTGCCAGCAGCGGGTGGAAAATCGGGAGCGGGAGATCTTACGAGCAGTACTTC. This codes for CASSGWKIGSGRSYEQYF.

The chain uses TRBV10-3 and TRBJ2-2; TRBD2 matches 7 bases. The CDR3 contains 14 residues. Germline V gene sequence: CDR1 ENHRY, CDR2 SYGVKD. V lost 6 bases and J lost 6; bases outside the gene matches: 7. The CDR3 DNA is TGTGCCATCAGGCCGGGACTAAGCCCCGGGGAGCTGTTTTTT. Translating it yields CAIRPGLSPGELFF.

The rearrangement links TRBV11-2 to TRBJ1-2; the D is unclear. The V gene's germline CDR1 is SGHAT and CDR2 FQNNGV. The V gene lost 4 bases and the J gene lost 4 bases, with 13 bases spanning the gap. This CDR3 has 14 amino acids. This CDR3 reads CASSSRIQIYGYTF. CDR3 in DNA: TGTGCCAGCAGCTCACGGATACAGATCTATGGCTACACCTTC.

The chain links TRBV11-2 to TRBJ1-1; TRBD1 matches 8 bases. V was pared by 3 bases and J by 1 base, with 4 bases of the junction left unmatched. The CDR3 has 15 residues. Per germline, CDR1 SGHAT and CDR2 FQNNGV. Written as DNA, the CDR3 is TGTGCCAGCAGCTTGACAGGGGCCCCGAACACTGAAGCTTTCTTT. Protein product: CASSLTGAPNTEAFF.

This sequence joins TRBV27 and TRBJ2-1; tentative D call: TRBD2 (5 bases). Per the germline V gene, CDR1 is MNHEY and CDR2 is SMNVEV (reference sequence). This CDR3 has 13 amino acids. V gave up 4 bases and J gave up 7 bases, with 11 bases separating them. The CDR3 is CASSSGLGNEQFF. As DNA, the CDR3 is TGTGCCAGCAGTTCCGGACTTGGGAATGAGCAGTTCTTC.

V gene TRBV19 combines with J gene TRBJ1-1, with D uncertain. V was clipped by 3 bases and J by 1 base, with 12 bases between them. CDR3 length: 15 amino acids. CDR1 is LNHDA and CDR2 is SQIVND in the germline V gene (reference sequence). The CDR3 region has the DNA TGTGCCAGTAGTATCTGGGCCGGCCGGAACACTGAAGCTTTCTTT. Residues: CASSIWAGRNTEAFF.

This clone was seen a single time. V and J are TRBV15 and TRBJ1-3; D not certain. The CDR3 is 15 amino acids. The V and J ends lost 0 bases and 2 bases respectively, with 8 bases between them. Germline CDR1 is LNHNV and CDR2 is YYDKDF (reference sequence). The CDR3 protein is CATSRDQIPGNTIYF. The CDR3 nucleotides are TGTGCCACCAGCAGAGATCAAATTCCTGGAAACACCATATATTTT. Using reference TRBV15 and TRBJ1-3 for the parts outside the CDR3, the full variable domain is DAMVIQNPRYQVTQFGKPVTLSCSQTLNHNVMYWYQQKSSQAPKLLFHYYDKDFNNEADTPDNFQSRRPNTSFCFLDIRSPGLGDTAMYLCATSRDQIPGNTIYFGEGSWLTVV.

The chain is built from TRBV12-3 or TRBV12-4 and TRBJ1-2; 9 nucleotides agree with TRBD1. The V gene end was trimmed by 5 bases and the J gene end by 7 bases; junction bases not matched to a gene: 5. The CDR3 is 13 amino acids. The CDR3 loop is CASSPRQGGGYTF. The DNA of the CDR3 is TGTGCCAGCAGTCCGAGACAGGGGGGTGGCTACACCTTC.

This clone was seen just once. V usage is TRBV28 and J usage is TRBJ1-5; 9 bases match TRBD1. The V gene end was trimmed by 6 bases and the J gene end by 2 bases; junction bases not matched to a gene: 14. This CDR3 spans 18 amino acids. Germline V gene lookup returns CDR1 MDHEN and CDR2 SYDVKM. CDR3 region: CASRPPGQGFNRNQPQHF. The CDR3 DNA follows: TGTGCCAGCAGGCCTCCGGGACAGGGTTTTAATCGCAATCAGCCCCAGCATTTT.

V usage is TRBV7-3 and J usage is TRBJ2-7, with 11 bases fitting TRBD2. V trimming: 4 bases; J trimming: 5 bases; junction bases outside the gene matches: 7. The CDR3 has 15 residues. CDR1 and CDR2 from the germline V gene are SGHTA and FQGTGA. In DNA, the CDR3 is TGTGCCAGCAGCTCGAGACTAGCGGGACAGGACGAGCAGTACTTC. Amino acid sequence: CASSSRLAGQDEQYF.

This rearrangement joins TRBV19 to TRBJ2-2, with a tentative D call TRBD1 (5 bases). The CDR3 length is 14 residues. The V gene's germline CDR1 is LNHDA and CDR2 SQIVND (reference sequence). V was trimmed by 7 bases and J by 4 bases, leaving 13 bases between them. Here the CDR3 DNA reads TGTGCCAGTAATGGGCAGGGCGTCACCGGGGAGCTGTTTTTT. It encodes CASNGQGVTGELFF.

This chain links TRBV9 with TRBJ2-1; 10 bases align to TRBD2. The ends lost 1 base at V and 6 bases at J; junction bases unmatched: 4. Germline CDR1 reads SGDLS; CDR2 reads YYNGEE. This CDR3 contains 15 residues. CDR3 DNA: TGTGCCAGCAGCGTAATGGCTAGCGGGAGCAATGAGCAGTTCTTC. This sequence encodes CASSVMASGSNEQFF.